The TCR beta chain described here comes from a study of T cells in Graves' hyperthyroidism and ophthalmopathy. The trim removed 7 bases at V and 5 bases at J, leaving 4 bases unmatched. In germline, CDR1 is SQVTM, CDR2 ANQGSEA. This CDR3 is built from 13 residues. Amplified regions were TCR beta CDR3 sequences from RNA transcripts. HTBI primers were used for first-round RT-PCR of the TCR CDR3. TCRdb re-derived calls from the multiplex PCR reads in MiXCR, one entry per CDR3 protein. The sample lists about 840,000 distinct CDR3 sequences, over 35% occurring once. In this sample, this clonotype turned up many times.

Sequencing was performed on blood. This chain uses TRBV29-1 with TRBJ1-5; TRBD1 aligns across 11 bases. This TCR was recovered from a man between 18 and 29 years old with Graves' hyperthyroidism. The CDR3: CSAGQGADQPQHF. The CDR3 bases are TGCAGCGCCGGACAGGGGGCCGATCAGCCCCAGCATTTT.